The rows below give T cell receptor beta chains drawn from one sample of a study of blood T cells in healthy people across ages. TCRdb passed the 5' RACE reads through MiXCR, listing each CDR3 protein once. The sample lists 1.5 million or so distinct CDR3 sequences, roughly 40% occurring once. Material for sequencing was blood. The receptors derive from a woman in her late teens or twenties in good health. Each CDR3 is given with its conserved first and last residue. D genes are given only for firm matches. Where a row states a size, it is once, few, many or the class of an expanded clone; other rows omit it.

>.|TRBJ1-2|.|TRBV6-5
TGTGCCAGCAGTTCTGTCAGATTAGATGGCTACACCTTC
CASSSVRLDGYTF
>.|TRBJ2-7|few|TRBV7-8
TGTGCCAGCAGCCCTTACGGGAACTCCTACGAGCAGTACTTC
CASSPYGNSYEQYF
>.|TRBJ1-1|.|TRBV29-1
TGCAGCGTTGAGATCCCCCCCCCCGGTGGCACTGAAGCTTTCTTT
CSVEIPPPGGTEAFF
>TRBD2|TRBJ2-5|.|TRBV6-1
TGTGCCAGCAGCTTCAGACTAGCGGGGGGCAGCAATGAGCAGTACTTC
CASSFRLAGGSNEQYF
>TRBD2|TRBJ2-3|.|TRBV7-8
TGTGCCAGCAGCTTAGCGAGGCTAGCGGGTCTCGCAGATACGCAGTATTTT
CASSLARLAGLADTQYF
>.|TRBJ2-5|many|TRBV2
TGTGCCAGCAGTGTTAAAAACCAAGAGACCCAGTACTTC
CASSVKNQETQYF
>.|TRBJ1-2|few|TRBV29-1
TGCAGCGTTCGGCAGGACTATGGCTACACCTTC
CSVRQDYGYTF
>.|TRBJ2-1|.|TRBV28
TGTGCCAGCAGAGCTCCATACAATGAGCAGTTCTTC
CASRAPYNEQFF
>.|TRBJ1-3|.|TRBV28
TGTGCCAGCACCCCAGAAGGGAGGGGCTTCACTGGAAACACCATATATTTT
CASTPEGRGFTGNTIYF
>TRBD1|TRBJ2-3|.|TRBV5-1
TGCGCCAGCAGCTTACAGGGGTACACAGATACGCAGTATTTT
CASSLQGYTDTQYF
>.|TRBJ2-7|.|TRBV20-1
TGCAGTGCCCAATTGGGTCCCGACTCCTACGAGCAGTACTTC
CSAQLGPDSYEQYF
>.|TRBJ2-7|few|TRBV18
TGTGCCAGCTCACCACCTGGGCGGCCCTACGAGCAGTACTTC
CASSPPGRPYEQYF
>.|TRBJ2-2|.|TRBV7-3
TGTGCCAGTCAGGGTCCCGGGGAGCTGTTTTTT
CASQGPGELFF
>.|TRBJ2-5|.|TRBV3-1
TGTGCCAGCAGCCAAGTGTTGGCCCAAGAGACCCAGTACTTC
CASSQVLAQETQYF
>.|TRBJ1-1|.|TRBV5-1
TGCGCCAGCAGCTTGGAACGGTTGGGGTCGGCTTTCTTT
CASSLERLGSAFF
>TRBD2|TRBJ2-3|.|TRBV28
TGTGCCAGCAGTTTCGCTAGCGGAGGTTTCACAGATACGCAGTATTTT
CASSFASGGFTDTQYF
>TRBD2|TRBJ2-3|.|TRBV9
TGTGCCAGCAGCGGAACACGGGGGGGACCCACAGATACGCAGTATTTT
CASSGTRGGPTDTQYF
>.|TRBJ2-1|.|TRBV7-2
TGTGCCAGCAGCCGTAAGTTAGGGAATGAGCAGTTCTTC
CASSRKLGNEQFF